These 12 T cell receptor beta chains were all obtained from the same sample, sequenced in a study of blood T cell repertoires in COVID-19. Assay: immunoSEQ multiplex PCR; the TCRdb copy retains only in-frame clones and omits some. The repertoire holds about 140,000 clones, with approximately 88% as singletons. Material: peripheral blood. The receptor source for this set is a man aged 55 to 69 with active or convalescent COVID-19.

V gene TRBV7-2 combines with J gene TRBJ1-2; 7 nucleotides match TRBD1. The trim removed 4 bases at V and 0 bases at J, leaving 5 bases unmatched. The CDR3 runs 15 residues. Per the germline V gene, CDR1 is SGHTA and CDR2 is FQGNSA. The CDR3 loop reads CASSSGGTANYGYTF. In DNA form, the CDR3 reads TGTGCCAGCAGCTCGGGGGGGACAGCTAACTATGGCTACACCTTC.

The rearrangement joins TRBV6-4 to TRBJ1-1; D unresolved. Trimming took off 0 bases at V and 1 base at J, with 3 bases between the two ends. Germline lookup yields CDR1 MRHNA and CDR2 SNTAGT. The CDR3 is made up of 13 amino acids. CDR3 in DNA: TGTGCCAGCAGTGACTCCCAGAACACTGAAGCTTTCTTT. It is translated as CASSDSQNTEAFF.

In DNA form, the CDR3 reads TGTGCCAGCAGTTTGAGCCTCACAGATACGCAGTATTTT. Translation gives CASSLSLTDTQYF. V and J are TRBV6-5 and TRBJ2-3, with D uncertain. Looked up from germline, CDR1 is MNHEY and CDR2 is SVGAGI. The CDR3 length is 13 residues. V lost 4 bases and J lost 2, with 7 bases in between.

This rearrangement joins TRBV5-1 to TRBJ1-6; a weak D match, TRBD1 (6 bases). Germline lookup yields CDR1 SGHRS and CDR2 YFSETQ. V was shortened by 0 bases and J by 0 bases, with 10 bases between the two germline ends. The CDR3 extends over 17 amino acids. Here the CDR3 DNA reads TGCGCCAGCAGCTTGGGACAGGCAAGCTCCTATAATTCACCCCTCCACTTT. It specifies CASSLGQASSYNSPLHF.

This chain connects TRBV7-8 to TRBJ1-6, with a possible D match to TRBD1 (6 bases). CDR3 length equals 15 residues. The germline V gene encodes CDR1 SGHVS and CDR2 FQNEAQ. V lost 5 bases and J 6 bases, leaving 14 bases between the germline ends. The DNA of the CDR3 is TGTGCCAGCAGCGGGGGATTCAGGGGTAATTCACCCCTCCACTTT. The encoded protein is CASSGGFRGNSPLHF.

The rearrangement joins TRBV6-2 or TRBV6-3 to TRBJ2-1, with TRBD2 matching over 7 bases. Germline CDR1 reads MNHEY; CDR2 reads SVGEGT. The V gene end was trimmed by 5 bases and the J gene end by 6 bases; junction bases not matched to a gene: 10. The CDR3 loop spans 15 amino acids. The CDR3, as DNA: TGTGCCAGCAGTGACCCCGGGACTACCTTCAATGAGCAGTTCTTC. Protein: CASSDPGTTFNEQFF.

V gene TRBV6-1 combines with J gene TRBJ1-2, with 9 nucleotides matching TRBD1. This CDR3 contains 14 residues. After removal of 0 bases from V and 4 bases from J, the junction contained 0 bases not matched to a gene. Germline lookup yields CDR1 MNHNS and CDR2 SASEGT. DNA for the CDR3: TGTGCCAGCAGTGAAGCGGACAGGGGCTATGGCTACACCTTC. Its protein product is CASSEADRGYGYTF.

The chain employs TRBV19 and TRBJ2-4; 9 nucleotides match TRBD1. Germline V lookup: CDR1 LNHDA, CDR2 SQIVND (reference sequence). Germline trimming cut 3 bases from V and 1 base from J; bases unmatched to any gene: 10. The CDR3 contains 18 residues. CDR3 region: CASSIRDRVQGAKNIQYF. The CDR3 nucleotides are TGTGCCAGTAGTATCCGGGACAGGGTCCAGGGGGCCAAAAACATTCAGTACTTC.

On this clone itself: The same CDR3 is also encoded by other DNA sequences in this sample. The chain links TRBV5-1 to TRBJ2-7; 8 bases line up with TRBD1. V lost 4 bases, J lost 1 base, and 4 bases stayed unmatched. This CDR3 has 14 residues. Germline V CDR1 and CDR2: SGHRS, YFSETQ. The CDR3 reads CASSLDRGSYEQYF. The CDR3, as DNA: TGCGCCAGCAGCCTCGACAGGGGTTCCTACGAGCAGTACTTC.

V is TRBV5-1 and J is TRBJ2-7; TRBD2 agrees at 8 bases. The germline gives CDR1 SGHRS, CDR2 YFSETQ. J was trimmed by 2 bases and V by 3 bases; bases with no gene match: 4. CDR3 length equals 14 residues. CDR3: CASSSGLAPYEQYF. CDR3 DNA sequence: TGCGCCAGCAGCTCCGGACTAGCTCCCTACGAGCAGTACTTC. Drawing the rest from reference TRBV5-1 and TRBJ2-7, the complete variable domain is KAGVTQTPRYLIKTRGQQVTLSCSPISGHRSVSWYQQTPGQGLQFLFEYFSETQRNKGNFPGRFSGRQFSNSRSEMNVSTLELGDSALYLCASSSGLAPYEQYFGPGTRLTVT.

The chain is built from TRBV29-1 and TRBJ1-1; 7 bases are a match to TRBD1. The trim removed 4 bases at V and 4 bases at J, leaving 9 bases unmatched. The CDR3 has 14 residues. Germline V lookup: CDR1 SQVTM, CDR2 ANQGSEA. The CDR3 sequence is CSVGFQGGATEAFF. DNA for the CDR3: TGCAGCGTTGGCTTTCAGGGGGGAGCCACTGAAGCTTTCTTT.

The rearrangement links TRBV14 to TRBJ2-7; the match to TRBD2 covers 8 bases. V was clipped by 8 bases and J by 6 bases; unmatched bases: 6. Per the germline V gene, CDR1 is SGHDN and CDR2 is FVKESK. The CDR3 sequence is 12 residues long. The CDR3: CASGAGGGEQYF. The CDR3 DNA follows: TGTGCCAGCGGCGCGGGGGGCGGCGAGCAGTACTTC. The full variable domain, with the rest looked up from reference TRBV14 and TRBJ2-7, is EAGVTQFPSHSVIEKGQTVTLRCDPISGHDNLYWYRRVMGKEIKFLLHFVKESKQDESGMPNNRFLAERTGGTYSTLKVQPAELEDSGVYFCASGAGGGEQYFGPGTRLTVT.